The entry below gives a single TCR beta chain sequence along with its context. Original analysis: How many nucleated cells were present was estimated from reference gene primer amplification. The method was immunoSEQ multiplex PCR; TCRdb's version includes in-frame clones alone and lacks a portion of them. V and J calls plus clone size are reproduced from that table; the DNA served to infer D and trimming. Of 150,000 to 200,000 clones listed, approximately 88% were seen once; the top ten hold around 7%. The sample is drawn from a study of blood T cell repertoires in COVID-19. Overall study: The United States, Italy and Spain provided the acute and convalescent COVID-19 samples. Sample material is recorded as cDNA or gDNA derived from T cells, B-cell-depleted T cells, or PBMCs.

The CDR3 length is 15 residues. V lost 6 bases, J lost 2 bases, and 6 bases stayed unmatched. Germline V gives CDR1 WNHNN, CDR2 SYGVQD (reference sequence). This clonotype was sampled from a man aged 35-49 years with acute or convalescent COVID-19. The chain employs TRBV10-1 and TRBJ2-1; TRBD2 agrees at 8 bases. Material: peripheral blood. The chain's CDR3 is CASSSGAGAYNEQFF. The DNA of the CDR3 is TGCGCCAGCAGCTCGGGAGCGGGGGCCTACAATGAGCAGTTCTTC.